The next 14 T cell receptor beta chains were all read from a single sample in a study of T cells in Graves' hyperthyroidism and ophthalmopathy. What was amplified from RNA transcripts were TCR beta CDR3 regions. First-round RT-PCR of the TCR CDR3 relied on the HTBI primer set. MiXCR, applied by TCRdb to the multiplex PCR reads, yields one record per CDR3 protein. The data hold fewer than 450,000 distinct CDR3 sequences, with around an eighth observed a single time. Sequenced input: blood. The receptors stem from a man aged 50 or older with Graves' ophthalmopathy.

The chain links TRBV20-1 to TRBJ2-2; TRBD1 or TRBD2 may be the D gene (5 bases each). Between the trimmed V and J ends, which lost 3 bases and 8 bases, there was a span of 16 bases. CDR1 DFQATT and CDR2 SNEGSKA come from the germline V gene (reference sequence). The CDR3 spans 14 residues. CDR3 sequence reads: CSARETGTLGELFF. CDR3 DNA: TGCAGTGCTAGGGAGACCGGGACCCTGGGGGAGCTGTTTTTT.

This sequence joins TRBV7-6 and TRBJ1-1; no firm D call. V lost 1 base and J lost 1, with 10 bases in between. The CDR3 is 15 residues long. From germline, CDR1 is SGHVS and CDR2 FNYEAQ. The CDR3 reads CASSLEASPNTEAFF. DNA of the CDR3: TGTGCCAGCAGCTTAGAGGCAAGCCCGAACACTGAAGCTTTCTTT.

This clonotype appeared many times. The chain employs TRBV20-1 and TRBJ2-3, with TRBD2 matching over 9 bases. The CDR3 is 16 residues long. CDR1 is DFQATT, CDR2 SNEGSKA, per germline (reference sequence). V shed 1 base and J 5 bases; nucleotides not matched to a gene: 10. CDR3 DNA: TGCAGTGCTAGAGGAGCGGGAGGTTGGTATGAAGATACGCAGTATTTT. It is translated as CSARGAGGWYEDTQYF.

The chain uses TRBV4-2 and TRBJ2-2, with 7 bases lining up with TRBD2. The V segment lost 0 bases and the J segment 3 bases; nucleotides outside the gene matches: 19. The CDR3 covers 21 residues. Germline CDR1 is LGHNA and CDR2 is YNFKEQ. The DNA of the CDR3 is TGTGCCAGCAGCCAAGAAGTTAGTGGGCTAGCGGCCGCCGGTGACACCGGGGAGCTGTTTTTT. As protein: CASSQEVSGLAAAGDTGELFF.

This chain links TRBV14 with TRBJ2-1; 8 nucleotides match TRBD2. Germline V lookup: CDR1 SGHDN, CDR2 FVKESK. The junction had 8 bases not matched to a gene; V was cut back by 1 base and J by 0 bases. CDR3 size: 18 residues. The CDR3 reads CASSQGLRGRFSYNEQFF. Here the CDR3 DNA reads TGTGCCAGCAGCCAAGGGTTGCGCGGGAGGTTCTCCTACAATGAGCAGTTCTTC. Full variable domain (remainder filled in from reference TRBV14 and TRBJ2-1): EAGVTQFPSHSVIEKGQTVTLRCDPISGHDNLYWYRRVMGKEIKFLLHFVKESKQDESGMPNNRFLAERTGGTYSTLKVQPAELEDSGVYFCASSQGLRGRFSYNEQFFGPGTRLTVL.

The chain links TRBV6-2 or TRBV6-3 to TRBJ2-2; 10 nucleotides agree with TRBD1. After removal of 3 bases from V and 5 bases from J, the junction contained 3 bases not matched to a gene. The CDR3 spans 15 residues. Germline V CDR1 and CDR2: MNHEY, SVGEGT. CDR3 sequence: CASSYRGQGTGELFF. Written as DNA, the CDR3 is TGTGCCAGCAGTTATAGGGGACAGGGGACCGGGGAGCTGTTTTTT.

The chain uses TRBV7-2 and TRBJ1-2; TRBD1 is a possible D gene (5 bases). Germline V gene lookup returns CDR1 SGHTA and CDR2 FQGNSA. Trimming took off 1 base at V and 2 bases at J, with 8 bases between the two ends. The CDR3 is 14 residues long. The CDR3 DNA reads as TGTGCCAGCAGCTTAGAGAACAGGAACTATGGCTACACCTTC. Translation: CASSLENRNYGYTF.

This clonotype was seen many times. The chain uses TRBV4-2 and TRBJ1-2, with 9 bases fitting TRBD1. Trimming at V came to 0 bases and at J to 8 bases, leaving 7 bases not matched to a gene. The CDR3 loop spans 15 amino acids. Germline V gene data show CDR1 as LGHNA and CDR2 as YNFKEQ. The CDR3 loop is CASSQETTGGLGYTF. In nucleotides, the CDR3 is TGTGCCAGCAGCCAAGAAACAACAGGGGGCTTAGGCTACACCTTC.

As regards this clonotype: It may be a read error: a sequence one base away is much more abundant. V usage is TRBV12-3 or TRBV12-4 and J usage is TRBJ1-3; D is perhaps TRBD1 (6 bases). The CDR3 contains 14 residues. CDR3 DNA sequence: TGTGCCAGCAGCCTTGGGGGCTCTGGAAACGCCATATATTTT. It translates to CASSLGGSGNAIYF.

Many counts were recorded for this clonotype. The CDR3 nucleotides are TGCGCCAGCAGCCTACGGGAAACAAACATTCAGTACTTC. Translation: CASSLRETNIQYF. The gene calls are TRBV5-1 and TRBJ2-4; possibly TRBD2 for D (5 bases). Trimming cost V 4 bases and J 6 bases, with 11 bases left between them. Germline assignment: CDR1 SGHRS and CDR2 YFSETQ. CDR3 size: 13 residues.

The CDR3 region is CASSLEPLSQEQYF. Here the CDR3 DNA reads TGCGCCAGCAGCCTCGAACCGCTCAGCCAGGAGCAGTACTTC. The chain has TRBV5-1 and TRBJ2-7; D gene ambiguous. Germline CDR1 reads SGHRS; CDR2 reads YFSETQ. The ends were cut back, 4 bases at V and 7 bases at J, with 18 bases in the middle. The CDR3 has 14 amino acids.

This clonotype was counted a single time. A much larger clone sits a single nucleotide away, making a read error possible. The chain is built from TRBV13 and TRBJ2-7; tentative D call: TRBD1 (7 bases). Per the germline V gene, CDR1 is PRHDT and CDR2 is FYEKMQ (reference sequence). The CDR3 consists of 17 residues. The CDR3 bases are TGTGCCAGCAACTTAGGTTTCGGGGGACAGACCTCCTACGAGCAGTACTTC. It specifies CASNLGFGGQTSYEQYF.

The CDR3 coding sequence is TGTGCCAGCAGCTTAGTCCGGGCAACCGAGCAGTACTTC. Encoded protein: CASSLVRATEQYF. The gene calls are TRBV7-2 and TRBJ2-7; D call uncertain. The germline CDR1 and CDR2 sequences are SGHTA and FQGNSA. Trimming left V 1 base short and J 6 bases short, with 10 bases between. The CDR3 loop spans 13 amino acids.

The chain combines TRBV20-1 with TRBJ2-4; D is possibly TRBD2 (6 bases). The germline V gene encodes CDR1 DFQATT and CDR2 SNEGSKA (reference sequence). The CDR3 spans 11 residues. V lost 5 bases, J lost 12 bases, and 14 bases lay in between. In DNA form, the CDR3 reads TGCAGTGCTCCCTGGGGGGAGTCTCAGTACTTC. It translates to CSAPWGESQYF.